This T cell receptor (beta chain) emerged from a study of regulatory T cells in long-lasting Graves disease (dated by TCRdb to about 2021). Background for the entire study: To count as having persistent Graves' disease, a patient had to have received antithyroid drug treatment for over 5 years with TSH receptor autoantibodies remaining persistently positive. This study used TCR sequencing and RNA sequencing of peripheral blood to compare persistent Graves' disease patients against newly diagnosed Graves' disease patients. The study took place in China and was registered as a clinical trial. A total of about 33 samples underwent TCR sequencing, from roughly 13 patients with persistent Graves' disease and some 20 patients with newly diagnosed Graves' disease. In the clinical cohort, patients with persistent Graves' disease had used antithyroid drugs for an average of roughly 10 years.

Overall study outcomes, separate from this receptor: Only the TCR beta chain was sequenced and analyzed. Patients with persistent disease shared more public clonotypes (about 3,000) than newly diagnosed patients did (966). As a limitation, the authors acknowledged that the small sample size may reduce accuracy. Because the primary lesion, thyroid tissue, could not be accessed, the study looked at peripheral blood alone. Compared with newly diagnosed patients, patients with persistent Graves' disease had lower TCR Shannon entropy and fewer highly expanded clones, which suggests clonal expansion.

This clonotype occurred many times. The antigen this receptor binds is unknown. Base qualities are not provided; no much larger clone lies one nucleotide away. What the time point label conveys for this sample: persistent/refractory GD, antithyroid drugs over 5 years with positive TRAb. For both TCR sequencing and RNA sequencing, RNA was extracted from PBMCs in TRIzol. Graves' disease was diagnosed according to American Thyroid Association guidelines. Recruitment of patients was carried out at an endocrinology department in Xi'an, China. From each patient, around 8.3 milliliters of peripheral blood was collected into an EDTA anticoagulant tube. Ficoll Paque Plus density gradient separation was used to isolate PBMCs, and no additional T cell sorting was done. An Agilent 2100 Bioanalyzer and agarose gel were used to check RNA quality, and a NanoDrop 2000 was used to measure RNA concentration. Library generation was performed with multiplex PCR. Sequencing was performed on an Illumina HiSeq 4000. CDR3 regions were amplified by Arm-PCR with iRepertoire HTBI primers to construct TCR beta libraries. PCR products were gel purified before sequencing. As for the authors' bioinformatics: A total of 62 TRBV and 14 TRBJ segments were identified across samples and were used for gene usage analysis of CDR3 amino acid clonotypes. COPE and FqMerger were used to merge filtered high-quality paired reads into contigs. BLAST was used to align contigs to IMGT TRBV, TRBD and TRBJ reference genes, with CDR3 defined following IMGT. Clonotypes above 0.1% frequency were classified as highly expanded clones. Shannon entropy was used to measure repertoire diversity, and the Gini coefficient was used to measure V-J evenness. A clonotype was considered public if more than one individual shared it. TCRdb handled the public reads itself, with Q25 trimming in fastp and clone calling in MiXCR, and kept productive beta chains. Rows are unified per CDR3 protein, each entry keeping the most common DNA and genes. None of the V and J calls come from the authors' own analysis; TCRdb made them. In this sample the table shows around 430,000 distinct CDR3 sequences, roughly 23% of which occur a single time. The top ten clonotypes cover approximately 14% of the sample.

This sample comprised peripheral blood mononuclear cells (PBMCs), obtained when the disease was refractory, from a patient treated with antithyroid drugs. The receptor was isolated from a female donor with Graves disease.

The nucleotides read TGTGCCAGCAGCTCCCCTGGGACTAGCAGTTACTACGAGCAGTACTTC. This is translated as CASSSPGTSSYYEQYF. The chain is encoded by TRBV7-2 joined to TRBJ2-7, with 9 middle bases fitting TRBD2. According to the germline V gene, CDR1 reads SGHTA and CDR2 reads FQGNSA. Relative to germline, V is missing 4 bases and J is missing 3 bases, with 10 bases of the junction outside any gene match. The CDR3 runs 16 residues from the cysteine to the phenylalanine. The entry retains the CDR3 DNA only, 48 bases that are in frame from base 1.